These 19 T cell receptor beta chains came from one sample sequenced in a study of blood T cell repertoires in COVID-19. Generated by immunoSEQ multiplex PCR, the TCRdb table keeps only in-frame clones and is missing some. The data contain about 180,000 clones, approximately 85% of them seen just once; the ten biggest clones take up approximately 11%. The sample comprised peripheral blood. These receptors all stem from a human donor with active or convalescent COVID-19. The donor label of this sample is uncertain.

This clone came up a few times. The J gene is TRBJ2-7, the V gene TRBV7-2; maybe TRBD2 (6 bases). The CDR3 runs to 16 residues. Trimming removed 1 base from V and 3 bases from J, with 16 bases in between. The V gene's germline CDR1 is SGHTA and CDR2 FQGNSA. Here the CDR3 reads CASSLGLRGSGYEQYF. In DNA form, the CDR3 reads TGTGCCAGCAGCTTAGGTTTGCGGGGTTCGGGCTACGAGCAGTACTTC.

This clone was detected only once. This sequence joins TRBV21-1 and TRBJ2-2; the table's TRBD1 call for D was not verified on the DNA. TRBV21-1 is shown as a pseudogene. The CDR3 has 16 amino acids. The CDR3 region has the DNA TGTGCCAGCAGCGAAGCCGGGACAGGGGCCACCGGGGAGCTGTTTTTT. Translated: CASSEAGTGATGELFF.

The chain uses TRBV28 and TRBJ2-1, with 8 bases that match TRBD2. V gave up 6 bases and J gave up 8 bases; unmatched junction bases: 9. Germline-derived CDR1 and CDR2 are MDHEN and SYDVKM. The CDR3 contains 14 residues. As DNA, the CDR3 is TGTGCCAGCAGCTTGGCTAGCGGGTTAGATGAGCAGTTCTTC. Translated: CASSLASGLDEQFF.

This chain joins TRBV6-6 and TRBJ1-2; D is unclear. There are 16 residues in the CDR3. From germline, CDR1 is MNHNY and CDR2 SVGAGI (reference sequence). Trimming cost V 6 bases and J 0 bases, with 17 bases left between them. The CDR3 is CASSFGRPPTNYGYTF. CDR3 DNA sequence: TGTGCCAGCAGCTTTGGGAGGCCCCCAACTAACTATGGCTACACCTTC.

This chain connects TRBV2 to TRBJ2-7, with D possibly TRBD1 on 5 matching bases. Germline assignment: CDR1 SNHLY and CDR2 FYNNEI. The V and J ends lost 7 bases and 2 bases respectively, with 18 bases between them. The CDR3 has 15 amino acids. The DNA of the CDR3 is TGTGCCAGCAAGATCGACAGCCGTAGGGCCTACGAGCAGTACTTC. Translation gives CASKIDSRRAYEQYF.

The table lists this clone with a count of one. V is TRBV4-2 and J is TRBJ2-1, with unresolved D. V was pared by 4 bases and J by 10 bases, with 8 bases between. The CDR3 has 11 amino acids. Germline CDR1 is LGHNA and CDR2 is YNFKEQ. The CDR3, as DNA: TGTGCCAGCAGCCTTCTTTCGGAGCAGTTCTTC. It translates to CASSLLSEQFF.

CDR3 residues: CASSRRTSSKGGELFF. As DNA, the CDR3 is TGCGCCAGCAGCCGGCGGACTAGCTCGAAGGGCGGGGAGCTGTTTTTT. The chain has TRBV4-1 and TRBJ2-2, with 8 bases aligning to TRBD2. Germline V gene data show CDR1 as MGHRA and CDR2 as YSYEKL. The CDR3 is made up of 16 amino acids. V was pared by 4 bases and J by 7 bases, with 11 bases of the junction left unmatched.

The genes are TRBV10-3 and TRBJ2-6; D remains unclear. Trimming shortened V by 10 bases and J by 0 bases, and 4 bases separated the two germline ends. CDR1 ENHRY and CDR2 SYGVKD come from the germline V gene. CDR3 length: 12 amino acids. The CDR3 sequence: CATVSGANVLTF. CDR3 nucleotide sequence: TGTGCCACCGTCTCTGGGGCCAACGTCCTGACTTTC.

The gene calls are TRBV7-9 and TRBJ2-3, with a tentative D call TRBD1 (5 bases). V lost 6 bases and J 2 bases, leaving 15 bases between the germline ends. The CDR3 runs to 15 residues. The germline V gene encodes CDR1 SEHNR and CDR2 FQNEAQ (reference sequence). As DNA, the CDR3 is TGTGCCAGCAGTTCCGACAGCTCACACACAGATACGCAGTATTTT. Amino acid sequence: CASSSDSSHTDTQYF.

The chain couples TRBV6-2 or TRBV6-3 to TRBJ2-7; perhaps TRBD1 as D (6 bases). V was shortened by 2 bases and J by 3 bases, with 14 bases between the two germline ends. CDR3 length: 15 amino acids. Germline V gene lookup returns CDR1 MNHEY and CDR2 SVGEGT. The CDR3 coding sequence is TGTGCCAGCAGTTACCCGGCCGCGGACAGCTACGAGCAGTACTTC. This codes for CASSYPAADSYEQYF.

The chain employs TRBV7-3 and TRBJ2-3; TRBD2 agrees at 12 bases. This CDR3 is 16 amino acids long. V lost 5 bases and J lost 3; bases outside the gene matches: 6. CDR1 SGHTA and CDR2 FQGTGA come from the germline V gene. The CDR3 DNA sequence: TGTGCCAGCAGCCCTCTAGCGGGAGGGAGTACAGATACGCAGTATTTT. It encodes CASSPLAGGSTDTQYF.

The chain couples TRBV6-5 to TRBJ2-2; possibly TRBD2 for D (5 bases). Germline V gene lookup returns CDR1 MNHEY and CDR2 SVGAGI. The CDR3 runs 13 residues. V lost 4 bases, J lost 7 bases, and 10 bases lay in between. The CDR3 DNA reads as TGTGCCAGCAGTTCCCCTGAGGGCGGGGAGCTGTTTTTT. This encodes CASSSPEGGELFF.

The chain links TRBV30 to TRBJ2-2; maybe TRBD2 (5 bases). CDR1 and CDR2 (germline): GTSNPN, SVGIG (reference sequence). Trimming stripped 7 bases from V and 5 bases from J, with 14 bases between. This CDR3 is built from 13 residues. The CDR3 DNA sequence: TGTGCCTACCCGGGGATGGGTACCGGGGAGCTGTTTTTT. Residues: CAYPGMGTGELFF. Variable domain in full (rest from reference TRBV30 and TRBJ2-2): SQTIHQWPATLVQPVGSPLSLECTVEGTSNPNLYWYRQAAGRGLQLLFYSVGIGQISSEVPQNLSASRPQDRQFILSSKKLLLSDSGFYLCAYPGMGTGELFFGEGSRLTVL.

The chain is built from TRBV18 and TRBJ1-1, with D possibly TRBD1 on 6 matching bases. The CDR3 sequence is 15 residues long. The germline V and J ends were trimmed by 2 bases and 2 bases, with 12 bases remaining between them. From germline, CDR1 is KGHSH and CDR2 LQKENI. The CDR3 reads CASSPSPGHNTEAFF. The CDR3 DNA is TGTGCCAGCTCACCATCACCGGGACATAACACTGAAGCTTTCTTT.

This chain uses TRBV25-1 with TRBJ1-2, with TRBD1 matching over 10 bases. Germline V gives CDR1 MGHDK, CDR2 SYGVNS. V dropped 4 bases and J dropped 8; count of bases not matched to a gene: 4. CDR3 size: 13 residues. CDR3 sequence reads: CASSGRQGAGYTF. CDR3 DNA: TGTGCCAGCAGTGGGAGACAGGGGGCCGGCTACACCTTC.

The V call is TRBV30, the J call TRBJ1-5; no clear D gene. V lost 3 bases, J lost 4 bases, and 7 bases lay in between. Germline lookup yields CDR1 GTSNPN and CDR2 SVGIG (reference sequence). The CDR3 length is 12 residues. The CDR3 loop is CAWSPKNQPQHF. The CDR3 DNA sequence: TGTGCCTGGAGCCCTAAGAATCAGCCCCAGCATTTT. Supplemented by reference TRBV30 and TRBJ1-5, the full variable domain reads SQTIHQWPATLVQPVGSPLSLECTVEGTSNPNLYWYRQAAGRGLQLLFYSVGIGQISSEVPQNLSASRPQDRQFILSSKKLLLSDSGFYLCAWSPKNQPQHFGDGTRLSIL.

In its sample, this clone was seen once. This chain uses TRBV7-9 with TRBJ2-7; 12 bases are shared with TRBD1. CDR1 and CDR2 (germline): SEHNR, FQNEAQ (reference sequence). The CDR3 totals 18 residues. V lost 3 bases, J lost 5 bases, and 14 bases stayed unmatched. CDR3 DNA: TGTGCCAGCAGCTTTGGGACAGGGGGCGCGGGAGAGAGGGACGAGCAGTACTTC. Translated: CASSFGTGGAGERDEQYF.

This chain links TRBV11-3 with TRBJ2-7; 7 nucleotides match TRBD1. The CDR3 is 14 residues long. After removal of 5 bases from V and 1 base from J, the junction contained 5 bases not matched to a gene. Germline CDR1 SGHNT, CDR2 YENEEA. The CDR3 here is CASSHRDRSYEQYF. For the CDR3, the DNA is TGTGCCAGCAGCCACCGGGACAGATCCTACGAGCAGTACTTC.

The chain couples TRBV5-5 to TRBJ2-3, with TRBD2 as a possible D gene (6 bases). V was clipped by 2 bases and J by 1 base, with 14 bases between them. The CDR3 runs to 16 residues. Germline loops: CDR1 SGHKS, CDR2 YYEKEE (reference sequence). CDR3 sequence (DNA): TGTGCCAGCAGCTTCCGGGACTCAGTCCGCACAGATACGCAGTATTTT. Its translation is CASSFRDSVRTDTQYF.